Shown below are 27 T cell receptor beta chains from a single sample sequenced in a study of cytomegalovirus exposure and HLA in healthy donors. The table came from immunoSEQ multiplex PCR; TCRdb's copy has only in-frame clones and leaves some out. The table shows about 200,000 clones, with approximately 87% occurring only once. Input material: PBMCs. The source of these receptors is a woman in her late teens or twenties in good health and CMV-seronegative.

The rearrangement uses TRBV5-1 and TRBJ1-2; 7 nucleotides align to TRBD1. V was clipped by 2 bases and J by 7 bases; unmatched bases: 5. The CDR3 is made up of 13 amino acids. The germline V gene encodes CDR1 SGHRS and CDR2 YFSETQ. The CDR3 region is CASSFTGESGYTF. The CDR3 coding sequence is TGCGCCAGCAGCTTCACAGGGGAGAGTGGCTACACCTTC.

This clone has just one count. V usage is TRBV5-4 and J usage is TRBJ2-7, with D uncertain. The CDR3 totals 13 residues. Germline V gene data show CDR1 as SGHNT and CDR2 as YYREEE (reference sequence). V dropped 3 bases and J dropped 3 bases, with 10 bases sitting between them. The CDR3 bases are TGTGCCAGCAGCTATGACCAGAGCTACGAGCAGTACTTC. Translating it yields CASSYDQSYEQYF. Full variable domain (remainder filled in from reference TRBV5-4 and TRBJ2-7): ETGVTQSPTHLIKTRGQQVTLRCSSQSGHNTVSWYQQALGQGPQFIFQYYREEENGRGNFPPRFSGLQFPNYSSELNVNALELDDSALYLCASSYDQSYEQYFGPGTRLTVT.

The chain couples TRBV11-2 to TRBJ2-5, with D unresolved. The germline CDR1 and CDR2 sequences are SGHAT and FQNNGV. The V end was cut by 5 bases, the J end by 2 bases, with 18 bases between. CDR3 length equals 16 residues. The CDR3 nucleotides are TGTGCCAGCAGCCCAAACTTACAGTCCACACAAGAGACCCAGTACTTC. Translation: CASSPNLQSTQETQYF.

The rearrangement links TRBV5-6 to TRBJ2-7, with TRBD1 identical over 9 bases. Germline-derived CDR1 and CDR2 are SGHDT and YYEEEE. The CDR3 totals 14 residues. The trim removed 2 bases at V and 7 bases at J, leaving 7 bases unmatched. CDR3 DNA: TGTGCCAGCAGCTTCCGGGACAGGGCCTCGGAGCAGTACTTC. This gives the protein CASSFRDRASEQYF.

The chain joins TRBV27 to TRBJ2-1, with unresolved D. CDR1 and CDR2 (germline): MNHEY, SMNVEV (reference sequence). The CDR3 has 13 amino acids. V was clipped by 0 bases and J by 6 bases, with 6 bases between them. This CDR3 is CASSLSSFNEQFF. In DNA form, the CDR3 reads TGTGCCAGCAGTTTATCCAGTTTCAATGAGCAGTTCTTC.

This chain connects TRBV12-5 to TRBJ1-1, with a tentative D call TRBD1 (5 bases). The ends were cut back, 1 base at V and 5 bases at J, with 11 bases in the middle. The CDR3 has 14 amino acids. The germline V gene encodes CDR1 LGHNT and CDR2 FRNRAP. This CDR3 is CASGLDGGGTEAFF. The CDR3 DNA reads TGTGCTAGTGGTTTGGACGGTGGGGGGACTGAAGCTTTCTTT.

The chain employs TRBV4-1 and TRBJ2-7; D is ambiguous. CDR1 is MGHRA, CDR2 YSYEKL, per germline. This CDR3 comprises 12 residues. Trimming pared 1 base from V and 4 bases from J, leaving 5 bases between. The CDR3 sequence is CASSQVGYEQYF. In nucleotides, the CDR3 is TGCGCCAGCAGCCAAGTAGGGTACGAGCAGTACTTC.

The CDR3 nucleotides are TGTGCCAGCAGCCGCGGCCGGACAGGGAGGCCCCAGCATTTT. It is translated as CASSRGRTGRPQHF. This sequence joins TRBV2 and TRBJ1-5, with TRBD1 matching 8 bases. CDR1 and CDR2 (germline): SNHLY, FYNNEI. Trimming cost V 6 bases and J 9 bases; bases outside gene matches: 10. This CDR3 has 14 amino acids.

The CDR3 nucleotides are TGTGCCAGCAGCGGAGGCCCCCCGGGCTACACCTTC. This gives the protein CASSGGPPGYTF. The rearrangement uses TRBV9 and TRBJ1-2; no clear D gene. Germline V gives CDR1 SGDLS, CDR2 YYNGEE. The length of the CDR3 is 12 residues. Trimming removed 3 bases at V and 8 bases at J, with 11 bases between.

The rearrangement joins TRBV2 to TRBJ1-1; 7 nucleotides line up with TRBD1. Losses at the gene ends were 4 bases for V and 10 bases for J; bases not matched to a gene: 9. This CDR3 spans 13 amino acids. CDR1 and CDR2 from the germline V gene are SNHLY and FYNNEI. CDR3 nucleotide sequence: TGTGCCAGCAGTGTTGAAGGGGGCGCGGGAGCTTTCTTT. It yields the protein CASSVEGGAGAFF.

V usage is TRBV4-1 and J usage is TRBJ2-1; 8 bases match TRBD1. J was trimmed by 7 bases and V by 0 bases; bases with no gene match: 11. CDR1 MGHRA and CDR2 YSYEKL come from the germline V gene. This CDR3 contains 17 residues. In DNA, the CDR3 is TGCGCCAGCAGCCAAGATCCGTCAGGGGGCGTCCGGAATGAGCAGTTCTTC. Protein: CASSQDPSGGVRNEQFF.

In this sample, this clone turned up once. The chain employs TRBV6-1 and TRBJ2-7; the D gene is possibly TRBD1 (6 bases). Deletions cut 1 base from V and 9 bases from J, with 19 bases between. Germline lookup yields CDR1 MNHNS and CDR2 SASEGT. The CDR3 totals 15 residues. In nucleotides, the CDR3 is TGTGCCAGCAGTGAAGGGGGGCCTACTCCACGAGCGCAGTACTTC. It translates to CASSEGGPTPRAQYF.

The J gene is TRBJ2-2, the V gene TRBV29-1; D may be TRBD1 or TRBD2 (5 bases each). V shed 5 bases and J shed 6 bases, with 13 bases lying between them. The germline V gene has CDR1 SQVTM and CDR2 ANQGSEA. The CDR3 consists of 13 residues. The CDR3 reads CSVLGVGAGELFF. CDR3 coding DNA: TGCAGCGTTTTGGGGGTAGGGGCCGGGGAGCTGTTTTTT.

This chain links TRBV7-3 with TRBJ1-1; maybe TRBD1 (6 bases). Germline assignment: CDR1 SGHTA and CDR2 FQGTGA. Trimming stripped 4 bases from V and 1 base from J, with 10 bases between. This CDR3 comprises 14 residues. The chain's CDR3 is CASSSGQRNTEAFF. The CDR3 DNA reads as TGTGCCAGCAGCTCAGGACAGAGGAACACTGAAGCTTTCTTT.

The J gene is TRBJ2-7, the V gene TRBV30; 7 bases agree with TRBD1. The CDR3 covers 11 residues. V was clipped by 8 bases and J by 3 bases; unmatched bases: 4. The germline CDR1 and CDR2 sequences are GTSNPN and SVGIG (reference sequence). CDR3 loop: CAGNRGYEQYF. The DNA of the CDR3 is TGTGCCGGAAACAGGGGCTACGAGCAGTACTTC.

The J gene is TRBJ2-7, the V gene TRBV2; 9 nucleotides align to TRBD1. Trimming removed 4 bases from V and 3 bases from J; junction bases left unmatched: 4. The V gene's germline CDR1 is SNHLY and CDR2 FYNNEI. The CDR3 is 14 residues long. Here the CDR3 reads CASSGRTGVYEQYF. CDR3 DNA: TGTGCCAGCAGTGGAAGGACAGGGGTCTACGAGCAGTACTTC.

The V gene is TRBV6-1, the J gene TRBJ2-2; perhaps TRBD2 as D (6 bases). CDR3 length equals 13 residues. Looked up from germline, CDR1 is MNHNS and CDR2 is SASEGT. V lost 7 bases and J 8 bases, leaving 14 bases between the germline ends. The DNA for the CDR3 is TGTGCCAGCAACTTATGGGGAGGTGGGGAGCTGTTTTTT. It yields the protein CASNLWGGGELFF.

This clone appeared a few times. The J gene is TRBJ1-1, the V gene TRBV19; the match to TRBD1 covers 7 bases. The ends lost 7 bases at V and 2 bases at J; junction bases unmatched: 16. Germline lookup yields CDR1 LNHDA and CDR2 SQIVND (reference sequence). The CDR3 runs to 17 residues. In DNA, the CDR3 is TGTGCCAGTACCATCCTCGGGACAGTGGGAGGAAACACTGAAGCTTTCTTT. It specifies CASTILGTVGGNTEAFF. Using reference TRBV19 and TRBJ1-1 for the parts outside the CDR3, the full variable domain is DGGITQSPKYLFRKEGQNVTLSCEQNLNHDAMYWYRQDPGQGLRLIYYSQIVNDFQKGDIAEGYSVSREKKESFPLTVTSAQKNPTAFYLCASTILGTVGGNTEAFFGQGTRLTVV.

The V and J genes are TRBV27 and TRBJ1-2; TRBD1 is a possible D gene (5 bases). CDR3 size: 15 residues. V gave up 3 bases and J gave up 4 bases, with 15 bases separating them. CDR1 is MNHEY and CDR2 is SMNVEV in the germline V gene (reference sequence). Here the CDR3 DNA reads TGTGCCAGCAGTTTCGACAGTGGGGGGGTCTATGGCTACACCTTC. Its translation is CASSFDSGGVYGYTF.

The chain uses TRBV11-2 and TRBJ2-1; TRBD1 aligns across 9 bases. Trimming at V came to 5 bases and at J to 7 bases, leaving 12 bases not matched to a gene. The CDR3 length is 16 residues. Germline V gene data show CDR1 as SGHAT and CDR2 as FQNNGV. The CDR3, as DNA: TGTGCCAGCAGCCCCCTCGGGACAGGGAAGAATAATGAGCAGTTCTTC. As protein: CASSPLGTGKNNEQFF.

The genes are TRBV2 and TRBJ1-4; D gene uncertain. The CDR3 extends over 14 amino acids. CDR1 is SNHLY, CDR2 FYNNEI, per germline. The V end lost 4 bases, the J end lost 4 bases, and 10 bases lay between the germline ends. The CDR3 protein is CASSAYRGNEKLFF. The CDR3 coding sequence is TGTGCCAGCAGTGCGTACCGGGGTAATGAAAAACTGTTTTTT.

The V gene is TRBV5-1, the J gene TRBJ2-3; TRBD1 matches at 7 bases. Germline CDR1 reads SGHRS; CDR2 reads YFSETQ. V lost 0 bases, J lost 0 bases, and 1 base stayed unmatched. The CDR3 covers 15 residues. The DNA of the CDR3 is TGCGCCAGCAGCTTGGTGGGACAGAGCACAGATACGCAGTATTTT. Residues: CASSLVGQSTDTQYF.

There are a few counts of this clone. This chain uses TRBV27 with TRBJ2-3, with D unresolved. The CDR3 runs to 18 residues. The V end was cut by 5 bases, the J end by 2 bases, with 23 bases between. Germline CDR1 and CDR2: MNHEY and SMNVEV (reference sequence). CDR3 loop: CASSPQAWAPHTTDTQYF. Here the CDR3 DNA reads TGTGCCAGCAGTCCCCAGGCATGGGCCCCACACACCACAGATACGCAGTATTTT.

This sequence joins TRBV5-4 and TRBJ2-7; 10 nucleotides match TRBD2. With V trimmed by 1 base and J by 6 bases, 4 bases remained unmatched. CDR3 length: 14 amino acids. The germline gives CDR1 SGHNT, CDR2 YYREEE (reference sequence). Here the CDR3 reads CASSLPSGSAEQYF. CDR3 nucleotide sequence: TGTGCCAGCAGCTTGCCTAGCGGGAGCGCCGAGCAGTACTTC.

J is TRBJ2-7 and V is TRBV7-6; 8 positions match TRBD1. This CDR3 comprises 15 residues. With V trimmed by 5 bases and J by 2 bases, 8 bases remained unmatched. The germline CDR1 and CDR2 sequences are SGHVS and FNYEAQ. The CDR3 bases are TGTGCCAGCAGCCAAGGCCGGACAGGGACCTACGAGCAGTACTTC. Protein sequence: CASSQGRTGTYEQYF.

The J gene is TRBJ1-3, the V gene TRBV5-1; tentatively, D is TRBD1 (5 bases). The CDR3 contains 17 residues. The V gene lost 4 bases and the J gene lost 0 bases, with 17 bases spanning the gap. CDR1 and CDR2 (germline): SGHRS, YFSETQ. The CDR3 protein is CASSPWLGRSSGNTIYF. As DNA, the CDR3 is TGCGCCAGCAGCCCTTGGCTGGGACGATCCTCTGGAAACACCATATATTTT.

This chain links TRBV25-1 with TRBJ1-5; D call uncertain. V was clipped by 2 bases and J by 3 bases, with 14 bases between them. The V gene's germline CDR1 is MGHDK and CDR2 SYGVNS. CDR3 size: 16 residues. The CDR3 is CASSEGGRGINQPQHF. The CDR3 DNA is TGTGCCAGCAGTGAAGGTGGTCGCGGTATCAATCAGCCCCAGCATTTT.